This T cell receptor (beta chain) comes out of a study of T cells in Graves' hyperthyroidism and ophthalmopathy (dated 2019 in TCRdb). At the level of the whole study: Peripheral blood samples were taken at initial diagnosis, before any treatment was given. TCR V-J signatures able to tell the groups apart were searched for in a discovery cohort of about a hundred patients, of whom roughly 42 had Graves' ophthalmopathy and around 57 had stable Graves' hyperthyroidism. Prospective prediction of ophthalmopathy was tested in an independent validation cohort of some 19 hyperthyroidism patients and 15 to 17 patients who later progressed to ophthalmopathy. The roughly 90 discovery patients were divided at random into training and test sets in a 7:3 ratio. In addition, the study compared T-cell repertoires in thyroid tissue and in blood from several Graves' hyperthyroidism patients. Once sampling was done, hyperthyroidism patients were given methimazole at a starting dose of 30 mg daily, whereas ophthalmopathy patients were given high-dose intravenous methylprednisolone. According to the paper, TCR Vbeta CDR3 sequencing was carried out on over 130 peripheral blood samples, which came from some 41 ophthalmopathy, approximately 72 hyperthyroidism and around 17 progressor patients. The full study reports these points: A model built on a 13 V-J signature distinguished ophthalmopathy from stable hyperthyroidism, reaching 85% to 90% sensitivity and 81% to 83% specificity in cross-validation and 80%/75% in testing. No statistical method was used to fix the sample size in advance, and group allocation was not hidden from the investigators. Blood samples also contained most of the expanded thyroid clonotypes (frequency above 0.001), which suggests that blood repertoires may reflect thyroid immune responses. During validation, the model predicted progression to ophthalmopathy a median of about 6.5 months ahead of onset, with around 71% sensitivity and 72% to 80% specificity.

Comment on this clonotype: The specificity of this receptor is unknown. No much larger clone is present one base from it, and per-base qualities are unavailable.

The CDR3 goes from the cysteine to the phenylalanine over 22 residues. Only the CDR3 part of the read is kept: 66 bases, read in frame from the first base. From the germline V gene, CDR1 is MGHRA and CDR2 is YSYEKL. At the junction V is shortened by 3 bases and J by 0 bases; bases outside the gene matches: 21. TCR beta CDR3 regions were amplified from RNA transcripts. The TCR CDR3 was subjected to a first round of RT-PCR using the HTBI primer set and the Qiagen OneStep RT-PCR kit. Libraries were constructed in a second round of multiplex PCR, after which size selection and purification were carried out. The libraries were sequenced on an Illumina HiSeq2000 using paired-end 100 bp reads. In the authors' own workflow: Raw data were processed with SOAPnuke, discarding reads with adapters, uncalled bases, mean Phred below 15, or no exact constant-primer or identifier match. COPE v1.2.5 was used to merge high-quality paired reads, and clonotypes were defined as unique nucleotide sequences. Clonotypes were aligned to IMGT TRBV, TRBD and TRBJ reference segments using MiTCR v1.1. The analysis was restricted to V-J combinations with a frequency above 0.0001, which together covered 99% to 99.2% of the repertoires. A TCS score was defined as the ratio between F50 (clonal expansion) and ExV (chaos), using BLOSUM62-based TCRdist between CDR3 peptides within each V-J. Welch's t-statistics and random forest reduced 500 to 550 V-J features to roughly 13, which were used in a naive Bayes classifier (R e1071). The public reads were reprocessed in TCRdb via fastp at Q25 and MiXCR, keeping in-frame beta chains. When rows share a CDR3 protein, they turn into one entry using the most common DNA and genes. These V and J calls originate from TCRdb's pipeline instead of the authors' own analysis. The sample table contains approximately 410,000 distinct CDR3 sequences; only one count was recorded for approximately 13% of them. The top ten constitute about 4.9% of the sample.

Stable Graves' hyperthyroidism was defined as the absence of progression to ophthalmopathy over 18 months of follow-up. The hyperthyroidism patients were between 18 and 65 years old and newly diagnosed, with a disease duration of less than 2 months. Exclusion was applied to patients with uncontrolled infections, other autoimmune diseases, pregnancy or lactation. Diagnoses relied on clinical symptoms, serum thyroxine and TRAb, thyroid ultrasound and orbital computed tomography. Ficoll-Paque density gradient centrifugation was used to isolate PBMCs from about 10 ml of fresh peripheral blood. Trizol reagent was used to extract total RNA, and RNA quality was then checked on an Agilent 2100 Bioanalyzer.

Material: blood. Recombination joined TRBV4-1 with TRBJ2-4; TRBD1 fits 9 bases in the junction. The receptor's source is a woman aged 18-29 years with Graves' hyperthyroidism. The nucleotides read TGCGCCAGCAGCCACCTCAGGAATGTGGACAGGGGACCCGATCGAGCCAAAAACATTCAGTACTTC. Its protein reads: CASSHLRNVDRGPDRAKNIQYF.